These 14 T cell receptor beta chains originate from one sample sequenced in a study of blood T cell repertoires in COVID-19. This table comes from immunoSEQ multiplex PCR, and its TCRdb copy is limited to in-frame clones, with some not included. The table lists about 250,000 clones, about four fifths of them singletons. The specimen was PBMCs or T cells enriched from blood (not recorded which). The origin of the receptors is a man aged 35-49 years who had been exposed to COVID-19.

V and J are TRBV18 and TRBJ2-7; D might be TRBD2 (7 bases). Germline V gene sequence: CDR1 KGHSH, CDR2 LQKENI. This CDR3 has 16 residues. Trimming left V 3 bases short and J 0 bases short, with 15 bases between. The CDR3 DNA sequence: TGTGCCAGCTCACCCGTCGGGGGGCGCTCCTCCTACGAGCAGTACTTC. Translating it yields CASSPVGGRSSYEQYF.

The J gene is TRBJ2-6, the V gene TRBV7-3; TRBD1 is a possible D gene (5 bases). With 5 bases removed from V and 3 bases from J, the gap between germline ends came to 8 bases. The CDR3 length is 14 residues. Germline V CDR1 and CDR2: SGHTA, FQGTGA. Written as DNA, the CDR3 is TGTGCCAGCAGCCCAGGGTTTGGGGCCAACGTCCTGACTTTC. Residues: CASSPGFGANVLTF.

V gene TRBV7-9 combines with J gene TRBJ1-2; 7 bases fit TRBD1. Germline V CDR1 and CDR2: SEHNR, FQNEAQ (reference sequence). This CDR3 is 18 amino acids long. The junction had 17 bases not matched to a gene; V was cut back by 0 bases and J by 7 bases. In nucleotides, the CDR3 is TGTGCCAGCAGCTTAGCGGAGTTTGGCCGGGACAGTTCCGGTGGCTACACCTTC. Protein: CASSLAEFGRDSSGGYTF.

J is TRBJ2-7 and V is TRBV18; 12 bases are a match to TRBD2. The trim removed 1 base at V and 0 bases at J, leaving 10 bases unmatched. The CDR3 is 19 amino acids. Germline loops: CDR1 KGHSH, CDR2 LQKENI. In nucleotides, the CDR3 is TGTGCCAGCTCACCACGTACGGGACTAGCGGGTGCGAGCTCCTACGAGCAGTACTTC. Translation: CASSPRTGLAGASSYEQYF.

This rearrangement joins TRBV15 to TRBJ1-2; D might be TRBD1 (5 bases). Deletions cut 0 bases from V and 7 bases from J, with 15 bases between. Germline loops: CDR1 LNHNV, CDR2 YYDKDF (reference sequence). The CDR3 covers 15 residues. In DNA, the CDR3 is TGTGCCACCAGCAGAGACAGGGCGATAGGGTTTGGCTACACCTTC. Encoded protein: CATSRDRAIGFGYTF.

V and J are TRBV4-2 and TRBJ1-2; weak D call: TRBD1 (6 bases). The CDR3 has 14 amino acids. V gave up 2 bases and J gave up 4 bases, with 11 bases separating them. CDR1 is LGHNA, CDR2 YNFKEQ, per germline. The DNA of the CDR3 is TGTGCCAGCAGCCAACAGGGGTTTAGCTATGGCTACACCTTC. Translation gives CASSQQGFSYGYTF.

This chain joins TRBV7-3 and TRBJ2-1; no clear D. Per germline, CDR1 SGHTA and CDR2 FQGTGA. The CDR3 contains 13 residues. The V end lost 4 bases, the J end lost 4 bases, and 8 bases lay between the germline ends. The CDR3 reads CASSSGAYNEQFF. The CDR3 DNA reads TGTGCCAGCAGCTCTGGAGCTTACAATGAGCAGTTCTTC. The full variable domain, in which reference TRBV7-3 and TRBJ2-1 provide the parts outside the CDR3, is GAGVSQTPSNKVTEKGKYVELRCDPISGHTALYWYRQSLGQGPEFLIYFQGTGAADDSGLPNDRFFAVRPEGSVSTLKIQRTERGDSAVYLCASSSGAYNEQFFGPGTRLTVL.

This sequence joins TRBV6-5 and TRBJ1-4, with D possibly matching TRBD1 (6 bases). Germline V gene lookup returns CDR1 MNHEY and CDR2 SVGAGI. Trimming took 8 bases from V and 8 from J, leaving 18 bases between them. The CDR3 is 14 amino acids. The DNA for the CDR3 is TGTGCCAGCTTGTGGCCAGGGGCAAGAGAAAAACTGTTTTTT. This translates into CASLWPGAREKLFF.

The V gene is TRBV24-1, the J gene TRBJ2-1; 8 nucleotides agree with TRBD2. The germline gives CDR1 KGHDR, CDR2 SFDVKD. V lost 9 bases and J lost 6; bases outside the gene matches: 18. The CDR3 has 17 amino acids. The CDR3 region is CATEWGFGLAGSNEQFF. DNA for the CDR3: TGTGCCACCGAGTGGGGGTTTGGGTTAGCGGGAAGCAATGAGCAGTTCTTC.

The chain links TRBV27 to TRBJ2-1, with D tentatively TRBD1 (5 bases). The V end lost 2 bases, the J end lost 6 bases, and 8 bases lay between the germline ends. Germline V gene lookup returns CDR1 MNHEY and CDR2 SMNVEV (reference sequence). The CDR3 totals 13 residues. CDR3 sequence (DNA): TGTGCCAGCAGTTTAGCAGGGTTCAATGAGCAGTTCTTC. Protein: CASSLAGFNEQFF.

This chain joins TRBV7-9 and TRBJ1-6; D is unclear. This CDR3 region has 12 residues. Trimming left V 2 bases short and J 10 bases short, with 6 bases between. Germline values: CDR1 SEHNR, CDR2 FQNEAQ (reference sequence). The CDR3 reads CASSLSRSPLHF. Here the CDR3 DNA reads TGTGCCAGCAGCTTATCGAGGTCACCCCTCCACTTT.

The chain has TRBV6-6 and TRBJ1-4; 9 nucleotides agree with TRBD1. CDR3 length: 13 amino acids. The junction had 0 bases not matched to a gene; V was cut back by 6 bases and J by 4 bases. Germline assignment: CDR1 MNHNY and CDR2 SVGAGI (reference sequence). The CDR3 DNA is TGTGCCAGCAGGGACAGGGGTAATGAAAAACTGTTTTTT. Protein: CASRDRGNEKLFF.

The chain couples TRBV2 to TRBJ2-7; TRBD1 aligns across 9 bases. CDR1 and CDR2 (germline): SNHLY, FYNNEI. The CDR3 is made up of 17 amino acids. J was trimmed by 6 bases and V by 6 bases; bases with no gene match: 18. The CDR3 nucleotides are TGTGCCAGCAGGGACGGGACAGGGATCGTTTTATTCGGCGAGCAGTACTTC. This sequence encodes CASRDGTGIVLFGEQYF. The variable domain in full, with the rest retrieved from reference TRBV2 and TRBJ2-7, is EPEVTQTPSHQVTQMGQEVILRCVPISNHLYFYWYRQILGQKVEFLVSFYNNEISEKSEIFDDQFSVERPDGSNFTLKIRSTKLEDSAMYFCASRDGTGIVLFGEQYFGPGTRLTVT.

The chain employs TRBV12-2 and TRBJ2-7; TRBD1, the table's D call, was not compared with the DNA. TRBV12-2 is a recognized pseudogene. The CDR3 runs to 15 residues. CDR3 loop: CASRRTGAIPYEQYF. The CDR3 nucleotides are TGTGCAAGTCGCCGTACAGGGGCTATTCCCTACGAGCAGTACTTC.